This T cell receptor beta chain stems from a study of T cells after posttransplantation cyclophosphamide. About this clone itself: Its antigen is currently unknown.

Some clones are missing from TCRdb's copy, which holds only in-frame ones; the method was immunoSEQ multiplex PCR. The table records tens of thousands of clones, about 90% of them present only once. Controls had myeloablative marrow grafts with methotrexate and calcineurin inhibitor, sampled at 1 year. The study's findings and limits: TRB overlap between skin or GI tissue T cells and blood was limited.

The sequencing here drew on PBMCs, taken after an allogeneic stem cell transplant with a calcineurin inhibitor and methotrexate. The origin of this receptor is a female patient aged 50-60 years who received an allogeneic stem cell transplant from an unrelated donor, was CMV-positive, and had chronic GVHD only. Certain T cells may be donor cells from the graft.

Here the CDR3 reads CASSYSGRGAYEQYF. CDR3 DNA sequence: TGTGCCAGCAGCTACTCGGGGCGGGGAGCTTACGAGCAGTACTTC. The chain has TRBV7-2 and TRBJ2-7; tentative D call: TRBD2 (6 bases). This CDR3 is 15 amino acids long. Trimming left V 4 bases short and J 4 bases short, with 17 bases between. From germline, CDR1 is SGHTA and CDR2 FQGNSA.